The source of this T cell receptor beta chain is a study of OX40 agonist ivuxolimab in advanced cancers. Study-wide context: Prior therapy, whether anti-PD-1, anti-PD-L1 or anti-CTLA-4, was allowed, and roughly 44% had some. The study, taken as a whole, reports: Clonal expansion from baseline to week 6 occurred in both CD4+ and CD8+ T cells.

TCRdb's copy holds only in-frame clones and misses some; the assay was immunoSEQ multiplex PCR. The sample consists of 98,000 or so clones, approximately 83% of them appearing once. This clone was counted between two and nine times. Antigen: not known. Germline CDR1 SGHDT, CDR2 YYEEEE. Trimming took 2 bases from V and 6 from J; bases not matched to a gene: 2. CDR3 size: 14 residues. Sequenced here: CD4+ or CD8+ T cells sorted from blood, sampled in a trial of the OX40 agonist ivuxolimab. The sequence came from an adult with an advanced solid tumor such as melanoma, head and neck, liver or kidney cancer. This chain connects TRBV5-6 to TRBJ2-5; 12 nucleotides line up with TRBD2. The CDR3 loop is CASSFTSGRKTQYF. In DNA form, the CDR3 reads TGTGCCAGCAGCTTTACTAGCGGGAGGAAGACCCAGTACTTC.